This T cell receptor beta chain was documented in a study of OX40 agonist ivuxolimab in advanced cancers. Trimming took 0 bases from V and 6 from J; bases not matched to a gene: 14. The length of the CDR3 is 17 residues. The data were produced by immunoSEQ multiplex PCR, yet TCRdb's version contains in-frame clones alone and is incomplete. The table includes approximately 66,000 clones, less than 85% detected once. The source material was CD4+ or CD8+ T cells sorted from blood, sampled in a trial of the OX40 agonist ivuxolimab. The clonotype comes from an adult with an advanced solid tumor such as melanoma, head and neck, liver or kidney cancer. J is TRBJ2-7 and V is TRBV6-7, with 7 positions matching TRBD2. TRBV6-7 qualifies as an ORF whose function is uncertain. The CDR3, as DNA: TGTGCCAGCAGTTACTCGAGTGATACGGGAGGATCCCTCGAGCAGTACTTC. Its translation: CASSYSSDTGGSLEQYF.